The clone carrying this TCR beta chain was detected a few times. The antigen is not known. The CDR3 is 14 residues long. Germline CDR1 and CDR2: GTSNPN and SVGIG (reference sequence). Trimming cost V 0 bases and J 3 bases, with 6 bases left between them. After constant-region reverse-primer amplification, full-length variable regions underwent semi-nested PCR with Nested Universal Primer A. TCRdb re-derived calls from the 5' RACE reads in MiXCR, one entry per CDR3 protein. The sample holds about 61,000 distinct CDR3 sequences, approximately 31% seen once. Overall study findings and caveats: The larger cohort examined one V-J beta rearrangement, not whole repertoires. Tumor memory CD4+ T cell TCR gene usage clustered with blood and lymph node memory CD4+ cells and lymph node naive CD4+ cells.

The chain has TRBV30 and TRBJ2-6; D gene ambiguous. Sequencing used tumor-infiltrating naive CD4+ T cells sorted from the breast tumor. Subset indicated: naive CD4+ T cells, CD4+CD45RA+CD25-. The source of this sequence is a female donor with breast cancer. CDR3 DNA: TGTGCCTGGAGTGTACGAGTTGGGGCCAACGTCCTGACTTTC. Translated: CAWSVRVGANVLTF.